A selection of T cell receptor beta chains follows, all from one sample in a study of T cells in Graves' hyperthyroidism and ophthalmopathy. Each CDR3 protein is one row after TCRdb ran MiXCR on the multiplex PCR reads. The sample records 700,000 to 950,000 distinct CDR3 sequences, approximately 36% being singletons. The sequenced sample was blood. These receptors were collected from a woman aged 40 to 50 with Graves' hyperthyroidism. Both conserved end residues are part of each CDR3. Each record gives: V gene, D gene, clone size, J gene, CDR3 protein, CDR3 DNA. The D gene is left open where the match is weak. The size entry is marked missing in some rows and otherwise reads once, few, many or a size class.

>TRBV4-1|NA|NA|TRBJ1-6
CASSQGSSVGGYNSPLHF
TGCGCCAGCAGCCAAGGCAGTAGTGTGGGGGGCTATAATTCACCCCTCCACTTT
>TRBV10-3|NA|many|TRBJ2-5
CAISESQGIQETQYF
TGTGCCATCAGTGAGTCCCAGGGGATCCAAGAGACCCAGTACTTC
>TRBV2|NA|many|TRBJ2-7
CASFGGYEQYF
TGTGCCAGCTTTGGGGGCTACGAGCAGTACTTC
>TRBV7-9|NA|NA|TRBJ1-4
CASSLVGLRGEKLFF
TGTGCCAGCAGCTTAGTGGGGCTCCGGGGTGAAAAACTGTTTTTT
>TRBV20-1|TRBD2|NA|TRBJ2-6
CGASPGLAMFGANVLTF
TGCGGTGCCAGCCCGGGACTAGCTATGTTTGGGGCCAACGTCCTGACTTTC
>TRBV29-1|TRBD1|NA|TRBJ1-4
CSVGSAGQGF
TGCAGCGTTGGCTCGGCGGGACAGGGATTT
>TRBV10-3|TRBD1|once|TRBJ2-7
CAIRLGGQGAEEQYF
TGTGCCATCCGCCTGGGGGGACAGGGGGCAGAAGAGCAGTACTTC
>TRBV6-1|NA|few|TRBJ1-1
CASSPARREAFF
TGTGCCAGCAGTCCGGCCCGGCGGGAAGCTTTCTTT
>TRBV7-2|NA|NA|TRBJ2-7
CASRSPLGINEQYF
TGTGCCAGCAGATCCCCACTAGGTATTAACGAGCAGTACTTC
>TRBV29-1|NA|once|TRBJ1-1
CSVDDGAAFF
TGCAGCGTTGACGACGGGGCAGCTTTCTTT
>TRBV7-3|TRBD2|NA|TRBJ2-5
CASSVAGGPIETQYF
TGTGCCAGCAGCGTAGCGGGAGGGCCTATAGAGACCCAGTACTTC
>TRBV7-6|TRBD1|many|TRBJ1-2
CASSSTLGTGASGYTF
TGTGCCAGCAGCTCCACGCTGGGGACAGGGGCTTCTGGCTACACCTTC
>TRBV7-8|TRBD1|NA|TRBJ1-4
CASSLGRTGYNEKLFF
TGTGCCAGCAGCTTAGGGCGGACAGGGTATAATGAAAAACTGTTTTTT
>TRBV10-3|TRBD1|many|TRBJ1-1
CAISDRGSDTEAFF
TGTGCCATCAGCGACAGGGGTAGCGACACTGAAGCTTTCTTT
>TRBV24-1|NA|few|TRBJ2-7
CATSASNEQYF
TGTGCCACCAGTGCCTCCAACGAGCAGTACTTC
>TRBV29-1|NA|NA|TRBJ1-1
CSVDDGHTEAFF
TGCAGCGTTGACGACGGGCACACTGAAGCTTTCTTT
>TRBV20-1|TRBD1|NA|TRBJ2-6
CSALGTAGANVLTF
TGCAGTGCTCTCGGGACAGCTGGGGCCAACGTCCTGACTTTC